Below, one T cell receptor beta chain is given with its context. This record belongs to a study of blood T cell repertoires in COVID-19. Study details: Material from acute and convalescent COVID-19 was sourced from the United States, Italy and Spain.

Germline assignment: CDR1 MNHEY and CDR2 SVGAGI. CDR3 length equals 13 residues. J lost 5 bases, V lost 5 bases, and 5 bases had no gene match. Assay: immunoSEQ multiplex PCR; the TCRdb copy retains only in-frame clones and omits some. The repertoire holds 35,000 to 50,000 clones, with roughly 80% as singletons. The TCR was taken from a man aged 45-65 years with active or convalescent COVID-19. This chain links TRBV6-5 with TRBJ2-5; the match to TRBD2 covers 7 bases. The material sequenced was peripheral blood. This CDR3 reads CASSMHGGETQYF. CDR3 nucleotides: TGTGCCAGCAGTATGCACGGGGGGGAGACCCAGTACTTC.